Reported below is one TCR beta chain. The antigen is not known. This CDR3 spans 16 amino acids. Germline V gene sequence: CDR1 SGHTA, CDR2 FQGNSA. V was pared by 1 base and J by 0 bases, with 11 bases between. Sequencing templates came from extracted RNA that was reverse transcribed into cDNA. Produced via immunoSEQ multiplex PCR; TCRdb's table is partial and in-frame only. In the table there are some 180,000 clones, 40% to 55% of which are singletons. The data originate from a study of CD8+ T cells in alopecia areata. As for the study in general: Treated patients were dosed with oral tofacitinib, taking 5 to 10 mg twice daily. Study results and limitations: With just one nonresponder, it is still uncertain whether baseline CD8+ expansion relates to response. Alopecia totalis/universalis scalp especially showed more expanded CD8+ clones than normal scalp.

The treatment here: oral pan-JAK inhibitor, 5-10 mg twice daily. The clonotype was recovered from a human donor with alopecia areata. The chain joins TRBV7-2 to TRBJ2-3, with a weak D call TRBD2 (6 bases). Material: CD8+ T cells sorted from blood, obtained at roughly week 52, from a patient treated with tofacitinib. For the CDR3, the DNA is TGTGCCAGCAGCTTAGGTGTCGGGACTAGCACAGATACGCAGTATTTT. It yields the protein CASSLGVGTSTDTQYF.